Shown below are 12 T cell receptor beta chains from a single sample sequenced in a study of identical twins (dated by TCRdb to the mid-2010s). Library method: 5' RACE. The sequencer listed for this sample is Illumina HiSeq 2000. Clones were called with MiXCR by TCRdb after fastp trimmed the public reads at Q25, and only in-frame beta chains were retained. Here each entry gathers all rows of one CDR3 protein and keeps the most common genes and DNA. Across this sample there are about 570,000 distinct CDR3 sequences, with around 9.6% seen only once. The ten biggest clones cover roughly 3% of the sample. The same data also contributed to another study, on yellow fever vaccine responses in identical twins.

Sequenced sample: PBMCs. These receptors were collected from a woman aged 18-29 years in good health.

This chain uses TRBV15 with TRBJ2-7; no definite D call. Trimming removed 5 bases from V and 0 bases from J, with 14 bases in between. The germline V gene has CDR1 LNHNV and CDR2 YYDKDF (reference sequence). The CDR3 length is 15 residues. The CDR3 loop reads CATSPHLETSYEQYF. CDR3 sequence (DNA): TGTGCCACCAGCCCCCATCTGGAAACCTCCTACGAGCAGTACTTC.

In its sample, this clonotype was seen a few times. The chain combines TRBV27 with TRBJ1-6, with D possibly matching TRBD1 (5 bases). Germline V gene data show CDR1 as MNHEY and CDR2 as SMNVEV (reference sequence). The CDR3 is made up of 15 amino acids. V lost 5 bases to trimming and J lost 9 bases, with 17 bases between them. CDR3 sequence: CASSLTSPGGSPLHF. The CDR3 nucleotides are TGTGCCAGCAGTCTCACGAGCCCCGGGGGTTCACCCCTCCACTTT.

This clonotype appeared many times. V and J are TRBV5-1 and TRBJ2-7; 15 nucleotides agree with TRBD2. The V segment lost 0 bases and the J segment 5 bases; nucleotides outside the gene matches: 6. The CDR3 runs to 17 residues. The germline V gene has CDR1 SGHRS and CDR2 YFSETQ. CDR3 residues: CASSLEGLAGGGDEQYF. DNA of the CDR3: TGCGCCAGCAGCTTGGAGGGACTAGCGGGAGGAGGCGACGAGCAGTACTTC.

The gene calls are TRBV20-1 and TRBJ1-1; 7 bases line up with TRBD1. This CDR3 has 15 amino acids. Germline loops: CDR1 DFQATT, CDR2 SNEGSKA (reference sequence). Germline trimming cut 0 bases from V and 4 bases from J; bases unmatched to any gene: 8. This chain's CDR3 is CSARELTGSFTEAFF. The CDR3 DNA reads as TGCAGTGCTAGAGAGTTGACAGGGAGTTTCACTGAAGCTTTCTTT.

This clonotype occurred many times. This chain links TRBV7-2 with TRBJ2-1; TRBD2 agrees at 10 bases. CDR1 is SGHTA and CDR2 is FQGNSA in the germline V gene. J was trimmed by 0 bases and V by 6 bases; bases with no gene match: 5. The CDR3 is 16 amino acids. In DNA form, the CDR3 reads TGTGCCAGCAGACCAACTAGCGGGGACTCCTACAATGAGCAGTTCTTC. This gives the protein CASRPTSGDSYNEQFF. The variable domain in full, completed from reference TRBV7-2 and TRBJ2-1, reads GAGVSQSPSNKVTEKGKDVELRCDPISGHTALYWYRQSLGQGLEFLIYFQGNSAPDKSGLPSDRFSAERTGGSVSTLTIQRTQQEDSAVYLCASRPTSGDSYNEQFFGPGTRLTVL.

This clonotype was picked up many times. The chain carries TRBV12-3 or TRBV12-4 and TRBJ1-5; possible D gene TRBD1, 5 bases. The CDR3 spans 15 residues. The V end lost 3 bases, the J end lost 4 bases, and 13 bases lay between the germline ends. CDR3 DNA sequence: TGTGCCAGCAGTTTTTCAGGGAGTGAGAATCAGCCCCAGCATTTT. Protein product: CASSFSGSENQPQHF.

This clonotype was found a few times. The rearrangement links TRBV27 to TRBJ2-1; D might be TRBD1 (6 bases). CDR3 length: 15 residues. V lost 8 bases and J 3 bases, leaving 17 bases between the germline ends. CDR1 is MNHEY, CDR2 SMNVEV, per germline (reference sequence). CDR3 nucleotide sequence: TGTGCCAGCTGCTCCCAGGGGACCTTCTACAATGAGCAGTTCTTC. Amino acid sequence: CASCSQGTFYNEQFF.

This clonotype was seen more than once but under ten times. CDR3 sequence reads: CSVEGFYEQYF. DNA of the CDR3: TGCAGCGTTGAGGGATTCTACGAGCAGTACTTC. The chain joins TRBV29-1 to TRBJ2-7; D gene ambiguous. The CDR3 contains 11 residues. The V and J ends lost 3 bases and 3 bases respectively, with 6 bases between them. The germline gives CDR1 SQVTM, CDR2 ANQGSEA.

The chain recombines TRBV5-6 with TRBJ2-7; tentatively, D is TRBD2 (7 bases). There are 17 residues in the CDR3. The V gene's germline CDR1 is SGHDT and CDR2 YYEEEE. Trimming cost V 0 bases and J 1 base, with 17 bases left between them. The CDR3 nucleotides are TGTGCCAGCAGCTTGGCCGCGGGGGCTCTCCTATCCTACGAGCAGTACTTC. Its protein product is CASSLAAGALLSYEQYF.

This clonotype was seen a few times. The CDR3 DNA reads TGTGCCAGCAGTTTAAAAAGGAAAGGCCCGACCTACGAGCAGTACTTC. Encoded protein: CASSLKRKGPTYEQYF. This chain connects TRBV27 to TRBJ2-7; D is unresolved. The CDR3 covers 16 residues. Trimming removed 2 bases at V and 2 bases at J, with 16 bases between. Germline V gives CDR1 MNHEY, CDR2 SMNVEV (reference sequence).

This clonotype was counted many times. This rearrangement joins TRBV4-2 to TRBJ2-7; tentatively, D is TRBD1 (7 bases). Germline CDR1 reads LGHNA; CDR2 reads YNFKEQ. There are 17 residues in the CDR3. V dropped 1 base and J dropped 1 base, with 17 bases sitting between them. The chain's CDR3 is CASSQVSLRDSSYEQYF. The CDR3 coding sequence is TGTGCCAGCAGCCAAGTATCCCTGCGGGACAGTTCCTACGAGCAGTACTTC.

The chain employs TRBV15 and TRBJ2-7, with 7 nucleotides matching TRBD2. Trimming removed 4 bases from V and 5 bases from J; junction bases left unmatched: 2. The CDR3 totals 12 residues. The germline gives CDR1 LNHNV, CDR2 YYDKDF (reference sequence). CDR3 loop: CATSTGGNEQYF. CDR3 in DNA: TGTGCCACCAGCACCGGGGGGAACGAGCAGTACTTC. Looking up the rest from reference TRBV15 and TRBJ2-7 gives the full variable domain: DAMVIQNPRYQVTQFGKPVTLSCSQTLNHNVMYWYQQKSSQAPKLLFHYYDKDFNNEADTPDNFQSRRPNTSFCFLDIRSPGLGDTAMYLCATSTGGNEQYFGPGTRLTVT.